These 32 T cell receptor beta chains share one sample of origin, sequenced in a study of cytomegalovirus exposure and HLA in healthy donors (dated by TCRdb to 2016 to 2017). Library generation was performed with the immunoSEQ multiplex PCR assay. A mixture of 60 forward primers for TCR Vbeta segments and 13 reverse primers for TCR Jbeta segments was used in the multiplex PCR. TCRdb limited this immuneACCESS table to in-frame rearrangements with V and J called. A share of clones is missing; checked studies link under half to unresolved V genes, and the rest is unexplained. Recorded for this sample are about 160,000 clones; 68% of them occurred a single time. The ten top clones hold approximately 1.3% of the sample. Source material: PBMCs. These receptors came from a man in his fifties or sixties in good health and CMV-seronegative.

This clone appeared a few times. The chain's CDR3 is CASRKDSVMNTEAFF. As DNA, the CDR3 is TGTGCCAGCAGGAAGGACAGCGTTATGAACACTGAAGCTTTCTTT. V gene TRBV6-5 combines with J gene TRBJ1-1, with TRBD1 as a possible D gene (6 bases). Germline CDR1 is MNHEY and CDR2 is SVGAGI. This CDR3 is 15 amino acids long. Trimming pared 6 bases from V and 0 bases from J, leaving 14 bases between.

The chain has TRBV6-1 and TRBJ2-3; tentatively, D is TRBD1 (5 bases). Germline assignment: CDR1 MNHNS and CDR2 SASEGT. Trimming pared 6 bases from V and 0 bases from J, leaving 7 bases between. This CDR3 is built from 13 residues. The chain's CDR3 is CASRQGSTDTQYF. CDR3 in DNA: TGTGCCAGCAGGCAGGGAAGCACAGATACGCAGTATTTT.

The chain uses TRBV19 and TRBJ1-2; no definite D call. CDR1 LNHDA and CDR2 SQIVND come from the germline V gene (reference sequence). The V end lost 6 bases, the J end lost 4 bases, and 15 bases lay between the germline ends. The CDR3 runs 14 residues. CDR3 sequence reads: CASSLSSSSYGYTF. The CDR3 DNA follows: TGTGCCAGTAGCCTCTCCAGTAGCAGCTATGGCTACACCTTC.

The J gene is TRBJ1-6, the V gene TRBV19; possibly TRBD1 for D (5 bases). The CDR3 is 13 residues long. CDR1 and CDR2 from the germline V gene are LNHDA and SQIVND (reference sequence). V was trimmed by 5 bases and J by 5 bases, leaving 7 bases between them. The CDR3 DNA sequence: TGTGCCAGTAGTCGGGGGAATAATTCACCCCTCCACTTT. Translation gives CASSRGNNSPLHF. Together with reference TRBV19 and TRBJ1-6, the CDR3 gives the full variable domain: DGGITQSPKYLFRKEGQNVTLSCEQNLNHDAMYWYRQDPGQGLRLIYYSQIVNDFQKGDIAEGYSVSREKKESFPLTVTSAQKNPTAFYLCASSRGNNSPLHFGNGTRLTVT.

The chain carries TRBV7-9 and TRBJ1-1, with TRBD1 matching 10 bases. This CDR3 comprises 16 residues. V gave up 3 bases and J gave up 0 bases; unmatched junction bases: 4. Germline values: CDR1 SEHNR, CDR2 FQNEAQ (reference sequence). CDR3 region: CASSLGQGPMNTEAFF. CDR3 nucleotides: TGTGCCAGCAGCTTGGGACAGGGGCCCATGAACACTGAAGCTTTCTTT.

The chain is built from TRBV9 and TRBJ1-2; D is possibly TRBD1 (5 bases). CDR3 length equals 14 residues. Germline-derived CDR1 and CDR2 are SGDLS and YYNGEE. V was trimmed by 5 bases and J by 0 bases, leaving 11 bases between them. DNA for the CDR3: TGTGCCAGCAGGGCGGGACCTCCTAACTATGGCTACACCTTC. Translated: CASRAGPPNYGYTF.

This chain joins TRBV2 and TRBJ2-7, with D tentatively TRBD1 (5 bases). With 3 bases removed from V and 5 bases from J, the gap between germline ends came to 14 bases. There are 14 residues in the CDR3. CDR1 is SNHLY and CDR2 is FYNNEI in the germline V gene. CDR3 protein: CASSEPGSMHEQYF. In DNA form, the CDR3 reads TGTGCCAGCAGTGAGCCAGGGTCTATGCACGAGCAGTACTTC.

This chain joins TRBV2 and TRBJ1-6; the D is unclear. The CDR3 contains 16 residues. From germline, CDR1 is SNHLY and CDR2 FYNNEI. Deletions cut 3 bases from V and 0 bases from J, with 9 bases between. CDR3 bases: TGTGCCAGCAGTGAGGCAGGAGGCTCCTATAATTCACCCCTCCACTTT. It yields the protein CASSEAGGSYNSPLHF.

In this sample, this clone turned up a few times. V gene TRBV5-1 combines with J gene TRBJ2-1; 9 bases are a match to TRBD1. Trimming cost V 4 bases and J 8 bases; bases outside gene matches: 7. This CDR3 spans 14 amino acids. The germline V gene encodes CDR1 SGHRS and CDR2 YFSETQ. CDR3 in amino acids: CASSLLGQGDEQFF. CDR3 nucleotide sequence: TGCGCCAGCAGCCTGCTGGGACAGGGAGATGAGCAGTTCTTC.

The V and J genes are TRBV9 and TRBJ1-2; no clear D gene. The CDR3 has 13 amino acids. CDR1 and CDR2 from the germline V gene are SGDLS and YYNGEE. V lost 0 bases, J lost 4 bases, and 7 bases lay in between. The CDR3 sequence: CASSVVSPYGYTF. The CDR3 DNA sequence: TGTGCCAGCAGCGTAGTATCCCCCTATGGCTACACCTTC.

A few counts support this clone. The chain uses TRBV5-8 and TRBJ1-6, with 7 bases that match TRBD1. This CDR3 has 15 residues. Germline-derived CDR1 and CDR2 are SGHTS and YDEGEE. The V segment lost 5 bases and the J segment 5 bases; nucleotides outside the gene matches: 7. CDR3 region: CASSTQGVDNSPLHF. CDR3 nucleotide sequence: TGTGCCAGCAGTACTCAGGGGGTTGATAATTCACCCCTCCACTTT.

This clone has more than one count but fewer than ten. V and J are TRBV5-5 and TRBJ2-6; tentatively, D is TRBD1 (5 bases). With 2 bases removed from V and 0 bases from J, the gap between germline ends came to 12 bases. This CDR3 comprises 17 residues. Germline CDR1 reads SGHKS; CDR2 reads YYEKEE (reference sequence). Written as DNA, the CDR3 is TGTGCCAGCAGCTTACCGTATACAGGCTCTGGGGCCAACGTCCTGACTTTC. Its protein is CASSLPYTGSGANVLTF.

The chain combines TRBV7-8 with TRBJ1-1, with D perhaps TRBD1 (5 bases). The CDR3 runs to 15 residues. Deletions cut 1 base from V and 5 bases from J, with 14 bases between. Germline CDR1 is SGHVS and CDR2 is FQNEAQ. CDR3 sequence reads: CASSLEQGGWTEAFF. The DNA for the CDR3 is TGTGCCAGCAGCTTAGAGCAGGGTGGTTGGACTGAAGCTTTCTTT.

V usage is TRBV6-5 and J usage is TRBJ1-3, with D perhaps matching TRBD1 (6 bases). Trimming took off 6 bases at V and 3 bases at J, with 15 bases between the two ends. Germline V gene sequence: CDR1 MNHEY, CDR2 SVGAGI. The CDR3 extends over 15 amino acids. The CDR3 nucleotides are TGTGCCAGCAGACGCTCACAGGGATTTGGAAACACCATATATTTT. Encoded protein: CASRRSQGFGNTIYF.

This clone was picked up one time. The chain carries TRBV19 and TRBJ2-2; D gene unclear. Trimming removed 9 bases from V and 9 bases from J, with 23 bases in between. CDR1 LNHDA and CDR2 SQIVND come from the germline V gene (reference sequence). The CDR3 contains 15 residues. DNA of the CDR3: TGTGCCAGCCTTGAGAGGAAGAATGTTCGGCGGGAGCTGTTTTTT. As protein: CASLERKNVRRELFF.

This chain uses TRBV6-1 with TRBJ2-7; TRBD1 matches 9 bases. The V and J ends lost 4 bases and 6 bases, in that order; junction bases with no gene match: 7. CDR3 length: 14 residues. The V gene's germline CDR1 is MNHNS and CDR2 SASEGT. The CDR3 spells CASSVQGAGSEQYF. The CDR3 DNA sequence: TGTGCCAGCAGTGTACAGGGGGCTGGATCCGAGCAGTACTTC.

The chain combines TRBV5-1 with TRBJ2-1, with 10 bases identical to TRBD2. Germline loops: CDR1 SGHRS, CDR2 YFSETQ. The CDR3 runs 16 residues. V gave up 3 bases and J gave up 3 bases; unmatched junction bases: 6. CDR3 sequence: CASSSASGGRYNEQFF. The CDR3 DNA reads TGCGCCAGCAGCTCGGCTAGCGGGGGCCGCTACAATGAGCAGTTCTTC.

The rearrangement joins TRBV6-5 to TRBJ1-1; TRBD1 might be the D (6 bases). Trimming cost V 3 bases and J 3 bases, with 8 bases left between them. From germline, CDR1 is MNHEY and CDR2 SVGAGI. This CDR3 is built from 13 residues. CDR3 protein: CASSYQGYTEAFF. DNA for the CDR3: TGTGCCAGCAGTTATCAGGGGTACACTGAAGCTTTCTTT.

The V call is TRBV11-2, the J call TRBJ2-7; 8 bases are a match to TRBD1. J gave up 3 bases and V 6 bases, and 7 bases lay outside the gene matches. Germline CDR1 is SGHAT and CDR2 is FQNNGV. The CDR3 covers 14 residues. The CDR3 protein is CASSSRDRSYEQYF. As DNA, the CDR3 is TGTGCCAGCAGTTCCCGGGACAGGAGCTACGAGCAGTACTTC.

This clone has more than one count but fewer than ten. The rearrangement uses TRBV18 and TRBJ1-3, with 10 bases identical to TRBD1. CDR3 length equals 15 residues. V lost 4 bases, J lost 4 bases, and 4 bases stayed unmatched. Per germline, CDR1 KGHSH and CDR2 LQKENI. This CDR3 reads CASSRSGQGGNTIYF. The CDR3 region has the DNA TGTGCCAGCTCACGATCGGGACAGGGGGGAAACACCATATATTTT.

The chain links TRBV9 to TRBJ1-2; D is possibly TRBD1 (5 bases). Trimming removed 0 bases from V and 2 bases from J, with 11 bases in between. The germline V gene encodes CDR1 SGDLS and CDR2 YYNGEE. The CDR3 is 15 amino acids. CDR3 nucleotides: TGTGCCAGCAGCGTAGCTTTTCAGGGAAACTATGGCTACACCTTC. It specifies CASSVAFQGNYGYTF.

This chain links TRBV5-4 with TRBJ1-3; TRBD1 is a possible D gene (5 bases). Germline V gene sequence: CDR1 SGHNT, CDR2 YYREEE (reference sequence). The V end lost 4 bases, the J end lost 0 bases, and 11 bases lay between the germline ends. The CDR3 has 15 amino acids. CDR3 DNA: TGTGCCAGCAGCCGAGACAGATTCTCTGGAAACACCATATATTTT. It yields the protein CASSRDRFSGNTIYF. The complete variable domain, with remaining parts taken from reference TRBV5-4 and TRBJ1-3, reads ETGVTQSPTHLIKTRGQQVTLRCSSQSGHNTVSWYQQALGQGPQFIFQYYREEENGRGNFPPRFSGLQFPNYSSELNVNALELDDSALYLCASSRDRFSGNTIYFGEGSWLTVV.

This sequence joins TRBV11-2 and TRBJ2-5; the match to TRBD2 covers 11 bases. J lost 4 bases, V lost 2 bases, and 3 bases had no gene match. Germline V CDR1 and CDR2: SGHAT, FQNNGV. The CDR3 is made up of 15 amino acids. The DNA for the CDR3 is TGTGCCAGCAGCTTAATAGCGGGGGGGCGAGAGACCCAGTACTTC. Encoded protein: CASSLIAGGRETQYF.

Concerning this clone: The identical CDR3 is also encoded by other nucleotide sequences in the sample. Here the CDR3 reads CASSLRHQETQYF. CDR3 nucleotide sequence: TGTGCCAGCAGTTTAAGACATCAGGAGACCCAGTACTTC. The V and J genes are TRBV28 and TRBJ2-5, with D unclear. Trimming took off 2 bases at V and 5 bases at J, with 9 bases between the two ends. From germline, CDR1 is MDHEN and CDR2 SYDVKM. The CDR3 extends over 13 amino acids.

The CDR3 loop reads CATSRPLGQGKTNEKLFF. In DNA, the CDR3 is TGTGCCACCAGCAGACCCTTGGGGCAGGGGAAAACTAATGAAAAACTGTTTTTT. The chain couples TRBV15 to TRBJ1-4, with D perhaps matching TRBD1 (6 bases). Deletions cut 2 bases from V and 1 base from J, with 17 bases between. Germline values: CDR1 LNHNV, CDR2 YYDKDF (reference sequence). The CDR3 contains 18 residues.

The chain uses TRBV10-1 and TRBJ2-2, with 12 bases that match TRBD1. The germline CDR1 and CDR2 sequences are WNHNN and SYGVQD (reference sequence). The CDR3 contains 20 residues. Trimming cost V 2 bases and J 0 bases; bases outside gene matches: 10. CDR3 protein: CASSERGQGARYANTGELFF. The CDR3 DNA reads TGCGCCAGCAGTGAGAGGGGACAGGGGGCGAGATACGCGAACACCGGGGAGCTGTTTTTT.

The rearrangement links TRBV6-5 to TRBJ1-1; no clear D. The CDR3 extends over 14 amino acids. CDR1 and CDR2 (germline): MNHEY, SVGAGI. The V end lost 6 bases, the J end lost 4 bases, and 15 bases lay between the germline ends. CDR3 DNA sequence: TGTGCCAGCAGCCCGGGATCATCGGGCACTGAAGCTTTCTTT. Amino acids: CASSPGSSGTEAFF.

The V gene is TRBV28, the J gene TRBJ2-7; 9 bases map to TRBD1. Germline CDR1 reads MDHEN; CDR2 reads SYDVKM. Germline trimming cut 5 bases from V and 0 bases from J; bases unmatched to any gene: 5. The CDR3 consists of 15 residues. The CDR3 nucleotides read TGTGCCAGCAGTGGGGGACAGGGCCTCTCCTACGAGCAGTACTTC. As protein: CASSGGQGLSYEQYF. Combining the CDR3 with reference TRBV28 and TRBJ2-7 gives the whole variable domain DVKVTQSSRYLVKRTGEKVFLECVQDMDHENMFWYRQDPGLGLRLIYFSYDVKMKEKGDIPEGYSVSREKKERFSLILESASTNQTSMYLCASSGGQGLSYEQYFGPGTRLTVT.

The CDR3 here is CASSQYRDRVSPLHF. Here the CDR3 DNA reads TGTGCCAGCAGCCAATACCGGGACAGGGTCTCACCCCTCCACTTT. The chain uses TRBV4-2 and TRBJ1-6, with TRBD1 matching 9 bases. Germline V gene lookup returns CDR1 LGHNA and CDR2 YNFKEQ. After removal of 2 bases from V and 10 bases from J, the junction contained 6 bases not matched to a gene. This CDR3 has 15 amino acids.

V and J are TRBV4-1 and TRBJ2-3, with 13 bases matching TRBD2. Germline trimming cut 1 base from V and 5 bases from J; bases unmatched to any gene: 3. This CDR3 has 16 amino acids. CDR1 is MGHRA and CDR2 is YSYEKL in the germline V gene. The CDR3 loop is CASSQGLAGGIDTQYF. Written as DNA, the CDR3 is TGCGCCAGCAGCCAAGGACTAGCGGGGGGAATAGATACGCAGTATTTT.

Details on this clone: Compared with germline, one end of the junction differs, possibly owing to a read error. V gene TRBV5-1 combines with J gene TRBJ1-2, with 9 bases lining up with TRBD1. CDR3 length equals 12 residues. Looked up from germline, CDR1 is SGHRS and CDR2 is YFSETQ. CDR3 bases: TGCGCCAGCAGCTTGGCCGGGGACAGGGCTTGGTTC. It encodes CASSLAGDRAWF.

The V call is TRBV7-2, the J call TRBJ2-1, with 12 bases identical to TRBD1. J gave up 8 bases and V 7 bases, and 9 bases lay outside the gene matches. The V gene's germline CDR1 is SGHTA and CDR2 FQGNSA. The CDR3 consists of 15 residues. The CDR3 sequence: CASTAGDRGRDEQFF. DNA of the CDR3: TGTGCCAGCACCGCAGGGGACAGGGGGCGGGATGAGCAGTTCTTC.